The 2 T cell receptor beta chains presented below share a single source sample, sequenced in a study of cytomegalovirus exposure and HLA in healthy donors. PCR amplification relied on 60 Vbeta primers (plus 13 Jbeta primers). Sequenced by immunoSEQ multiplex PCR; TCRdb stores in-frame clones only, minus some. The sample has roughly 150,000 clones, roughly 70% seen once. Sequenced: PBMCs. These receptors all come from a woman aged 18-35 years in good health and CMV-seropositive.

A single count supports this clone. The chain recombines TRBV2 with TRBJ1-1; D is unclear. There are 11 residues in the CDR3. The germline CDR1 and CDR2 sequences are SNHLY and FYNNEI. The germline V and J ends were trimmed by 10 bases and 1 base, with 7 bases remaining between them. CDR3: CATLKNTEAFF. Here the CDR3 DNA reads TGTGCCACCCTTAAGAACACTGAAGCTTTCTTT.

CDR3 in amino acids: CASSLSPSLAQDTQYF. In DNA, the CDR3 is TGTGCCAGCAGCTTAAGTCCAAGTCTAGCTCAAGATACGCAGTATTTT. The chain couples TRBV7-6 to TRBJ2-3; perhaps TRBD2 as D (5 bases). Deletions cut 2 bases from V and 5 bases from J, with 17 bases between. The germline V gene encodes CDR1 SGHVS and CDR2 FNYEAQ. The CDR3 spans 16 residues.